This TCR beta chain stems from a study of blood T cell repertoires in COVID-19. Turning to the study itself: Samples taken during acute and convalescent COVID-19 were collected in the United States, Italy and Spain. From T cells, B-cell-depleted T cells, or PBMCs came the material, which was cDNA or gDNA.

The CDR3 spans 15 residues. Germline CDR1 is LGHDT and CDR2 is YNNKEL (reference sequence). V trimming: 3 bases; J trimming: 0 bases; junction bases outside the gene matches: 4. Study processing details: It was from reference gene primer amplification that nucleated cell counts were estimated. This table comes from immunoSEQ multiplex PCR, and its TCRdb copy is limited to in-frame clones, with some not included. D and trimming were read from the DNA, whereas the V and J calls and clone size are those reported in that table. The repertoire consists of 190,000 or so clones, with approximately 86% occurring once and the leading ten covering 0.8% to 0.95%. The Seattle site enrolled patients during active infection and followed them longitudinally.

Sequencing was performed on peripheral blood. V is TRBV3-1 (or the pseudogene TRBV3-2) and J is TRBJ1-2, with 7 bases aligning to TRBD1. The sequence was collected from a man aged 55-75 years with COVID-19, enrolled during active disease. The CDR3 bases are TGTGCCAGCAGCCAGTACAGGGGCGCTAACTATGGCTACACCTTC. Its translation: CASSQYRGANYGYTF.